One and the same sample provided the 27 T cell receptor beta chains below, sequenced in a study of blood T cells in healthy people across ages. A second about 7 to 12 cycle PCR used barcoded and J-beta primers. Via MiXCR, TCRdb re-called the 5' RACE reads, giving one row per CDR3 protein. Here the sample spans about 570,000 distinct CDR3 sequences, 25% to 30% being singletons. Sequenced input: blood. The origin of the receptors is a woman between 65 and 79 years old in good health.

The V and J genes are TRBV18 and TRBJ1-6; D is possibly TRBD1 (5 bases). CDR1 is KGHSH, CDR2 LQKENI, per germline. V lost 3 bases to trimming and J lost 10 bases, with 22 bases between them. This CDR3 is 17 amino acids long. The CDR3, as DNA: TGTGCCAGCTCACCGGACCAGGGAGGGGCTGTTAAGTCACCCCTCCACTTT. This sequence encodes CASSPDQGGAVKSPLHF. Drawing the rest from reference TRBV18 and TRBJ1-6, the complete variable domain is NAGVMQNPRHLVRRRGQEARLRCSPMKGHSHVYWYRQLPEEGLKFMVYLQKENIIDESGMPKERFSAEFPKEGPSILRIQQVVRGDSAAYFCASSPDQGGAVKSPLHFGNGTRLTVT.

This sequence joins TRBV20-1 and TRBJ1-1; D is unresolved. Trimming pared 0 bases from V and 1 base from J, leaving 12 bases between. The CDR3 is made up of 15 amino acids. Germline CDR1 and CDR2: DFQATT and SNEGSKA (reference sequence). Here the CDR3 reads CSARDSSTQNTEAFF. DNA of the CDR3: TGCAGTGCTAGAGACAGCTCCACCCAGAACACTGAAGCTTTCTTT.

The CDR3 DNA sequence: TGTGCCATTGAACAGGGGACGGGCACTGAAGCTTTCTTT. This gives the protein CAIEQGTGTEAFF. This chain uses TRBV10-3 with TRBJ1-1; 7 bases line up with TRBD1. The CDR3 is 13 amino acids. Looked up from germline, CDR1 is ENHRY and CDR2 is SYGVKD. The V segment lost 9 bases and the J segment 4 bases; nucleotides outside the gene matches: 8.

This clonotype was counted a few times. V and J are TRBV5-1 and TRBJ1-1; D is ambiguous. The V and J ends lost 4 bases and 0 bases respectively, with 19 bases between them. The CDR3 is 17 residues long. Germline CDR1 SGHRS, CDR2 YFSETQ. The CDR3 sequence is CASSLRHQALMNTEAFF. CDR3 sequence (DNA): TGCGCCAGCAGCCTACGACACCAAGCCCTCATGAACACTGAAGCTTTCTTT. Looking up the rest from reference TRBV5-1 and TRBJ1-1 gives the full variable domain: KAGVTQTPRYLIKTRGQQVTLSCSPISGHRSVSWYQQTPGQGLQFLFEYFSETQRNKGNFPGRFSGRQFSNSRSEMNVSTLELGDSALYLCASSLRHQALMNTEAFFGQGTRLTVV.

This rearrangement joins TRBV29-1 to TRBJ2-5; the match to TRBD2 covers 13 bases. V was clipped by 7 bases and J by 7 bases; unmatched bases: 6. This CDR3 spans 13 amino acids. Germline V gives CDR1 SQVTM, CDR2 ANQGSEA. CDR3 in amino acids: CSAGLAGAWTQYF. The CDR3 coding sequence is TGCAGCGCCGGACTAGCGGGGGCGTGGACCCAGTACTTC.

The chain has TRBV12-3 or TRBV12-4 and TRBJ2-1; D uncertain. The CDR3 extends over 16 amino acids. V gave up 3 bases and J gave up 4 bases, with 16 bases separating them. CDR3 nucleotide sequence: TGTGCCAGCAGTTTGTTAGACTTCACGGCTTACAATGAGCAGTTCTTC. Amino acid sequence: CASSLLDFTAYNEQFF.

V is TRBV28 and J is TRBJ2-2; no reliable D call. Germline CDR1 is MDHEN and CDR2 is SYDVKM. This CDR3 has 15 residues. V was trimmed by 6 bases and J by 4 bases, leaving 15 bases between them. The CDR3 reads CASRSRDGFTGELFF. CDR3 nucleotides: TGTGCCAGCAGATCCAGAGACGGATTCACCGGGGAGCTGTTTTTT.

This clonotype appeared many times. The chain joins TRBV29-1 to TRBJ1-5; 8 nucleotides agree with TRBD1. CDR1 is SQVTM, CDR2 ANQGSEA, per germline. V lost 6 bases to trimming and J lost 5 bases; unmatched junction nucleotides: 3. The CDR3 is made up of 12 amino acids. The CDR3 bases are TGCAGCGTGGTACAGGGGGATCAGCCCCAGCATTTT. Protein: CSVVQGDQPQHF.

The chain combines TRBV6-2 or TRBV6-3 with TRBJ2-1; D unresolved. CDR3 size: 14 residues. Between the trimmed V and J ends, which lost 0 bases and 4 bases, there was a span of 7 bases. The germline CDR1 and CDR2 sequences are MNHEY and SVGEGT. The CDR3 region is CASSYSAVYNEQFF. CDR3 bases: TGTGCCAGCAGTTACTCGGCAGTTTACAATGAGCAGTTCTTC.

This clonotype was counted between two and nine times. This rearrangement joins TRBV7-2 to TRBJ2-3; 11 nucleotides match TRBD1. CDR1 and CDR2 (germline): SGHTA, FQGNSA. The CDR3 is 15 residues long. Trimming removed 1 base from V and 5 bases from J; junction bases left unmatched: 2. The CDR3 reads CASSLGTGGRDTQYF. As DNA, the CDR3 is TGTGCCAGCAGCTTAGGGACAGGGGGCAGAGATACGCAGTATTTT.

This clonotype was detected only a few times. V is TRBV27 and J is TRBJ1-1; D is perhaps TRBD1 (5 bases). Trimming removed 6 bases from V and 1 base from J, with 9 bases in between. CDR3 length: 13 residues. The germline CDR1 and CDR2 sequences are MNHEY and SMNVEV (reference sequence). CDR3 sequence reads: CASRGTGNTEAFF. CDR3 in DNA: TGTGCCAGCAGGGGGACTGGGAACACTGAAGCTTTCTTT.

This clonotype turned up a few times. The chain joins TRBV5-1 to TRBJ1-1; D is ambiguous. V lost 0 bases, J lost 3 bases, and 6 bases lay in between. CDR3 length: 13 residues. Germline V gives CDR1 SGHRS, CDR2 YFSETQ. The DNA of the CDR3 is TGCGCCAGCAGCTTGGTGGAGGACACTGAAGCTTTCTTT. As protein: CASSLVEDTEAFF. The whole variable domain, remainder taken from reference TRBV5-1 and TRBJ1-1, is KAGVTQTPRYLIKTRGQQVTLSCSPISGHRSVSWYQQTPGQGLQFLFEYFSETQRNKGNFPGRFSGRQFSNSRSEMNVSTLELGDSALYLCASSLVEDTEAFFGQGTRLTVV.

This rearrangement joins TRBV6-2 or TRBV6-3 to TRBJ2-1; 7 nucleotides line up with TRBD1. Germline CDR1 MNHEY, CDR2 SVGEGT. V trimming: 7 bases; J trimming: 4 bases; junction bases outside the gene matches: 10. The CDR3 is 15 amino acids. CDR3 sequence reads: CASTKPGQKYNEQFF. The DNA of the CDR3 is TGTGCCAGCACTAAACCGGGACAGAAGTACAATGAGCAGTTCTTC.

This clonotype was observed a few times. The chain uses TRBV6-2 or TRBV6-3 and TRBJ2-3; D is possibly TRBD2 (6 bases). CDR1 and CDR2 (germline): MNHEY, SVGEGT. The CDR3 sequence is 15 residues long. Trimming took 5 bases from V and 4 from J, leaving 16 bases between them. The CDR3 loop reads CASSDKTSEADTQYF. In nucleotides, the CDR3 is TGTGCCAGCAGTGACAAGACTAGTGAGGCAGATACGCAGTATTTT.

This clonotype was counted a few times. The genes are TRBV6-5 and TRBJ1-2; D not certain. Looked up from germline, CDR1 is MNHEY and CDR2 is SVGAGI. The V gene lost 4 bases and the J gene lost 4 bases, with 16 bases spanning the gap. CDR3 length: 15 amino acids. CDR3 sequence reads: CASSSIPIEGYGYTF. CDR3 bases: TGTGCCAGCAGTTCCATCCCCATCGAGGGCTATGGCTACACCTTC.

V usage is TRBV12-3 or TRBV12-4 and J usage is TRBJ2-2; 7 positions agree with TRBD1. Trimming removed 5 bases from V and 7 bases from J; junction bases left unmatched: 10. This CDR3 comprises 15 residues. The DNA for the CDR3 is TGTGCCAGCAGTCCCCGACAGGGTAATAACGGGGAGCTGTTTTTT. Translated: CASSPRQGNNGELFF.

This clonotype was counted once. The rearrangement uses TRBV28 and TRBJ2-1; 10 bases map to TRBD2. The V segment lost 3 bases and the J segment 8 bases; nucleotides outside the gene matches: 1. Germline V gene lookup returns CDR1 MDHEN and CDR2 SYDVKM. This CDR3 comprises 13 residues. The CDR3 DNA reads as TGTGCCAGCAGTTTGCTAGCGGGAGATGAGCAGTTCTTC. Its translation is CASSLLAGDEQFF.

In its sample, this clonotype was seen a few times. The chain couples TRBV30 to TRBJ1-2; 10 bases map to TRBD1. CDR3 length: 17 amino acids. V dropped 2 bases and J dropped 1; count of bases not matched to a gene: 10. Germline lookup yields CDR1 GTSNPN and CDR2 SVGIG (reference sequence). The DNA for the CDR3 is TGTGCCTGGAGTTCCGACAGGGGGCCGCACTTTAACTATGGCTACACCTTC. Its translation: CAWSSDRGPHFNYGYTF.

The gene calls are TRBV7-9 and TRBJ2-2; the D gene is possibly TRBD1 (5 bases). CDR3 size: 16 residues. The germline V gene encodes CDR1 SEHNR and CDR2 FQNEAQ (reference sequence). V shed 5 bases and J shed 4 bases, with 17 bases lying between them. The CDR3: CASSRPPGRSTGELFF. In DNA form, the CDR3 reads TGTGCCAGCAGCCGACCCCCAGGGCGATCCACCGGGGAGCTGTTTTTT. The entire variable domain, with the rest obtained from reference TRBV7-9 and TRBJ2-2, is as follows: DTGVSQNPRHKITKRGQNVTFRCDPISEHNRLYWYRQTLGQGPEFLTYFQNEAQLEKSRLLSDRFSAERPKGSFSTLEIQRTEQGDSAMYLCASSRPPGRSTGELFFGEGSRLTVL.

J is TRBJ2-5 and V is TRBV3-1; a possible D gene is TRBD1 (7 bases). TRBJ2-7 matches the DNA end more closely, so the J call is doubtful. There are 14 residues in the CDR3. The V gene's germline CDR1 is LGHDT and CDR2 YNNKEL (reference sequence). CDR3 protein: CASSQTGSGHEQYF. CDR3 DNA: TGTGCCAGCAGCCAGACAGGGAGCGGGCACGAGCAGTACTTC.

For the CDR3, the DNA is TGTGCCAGCAGCCCCGTCCTTTGGGAGGGCTACACCTTC. It yields the protein CASSPVLWEGYTF. The J gene is TRBJ1-2, the V gene TRBV7-2, with D hard to call. CDR1 is SGHTA and CDR2 is FQGNSA in the germline V gene. The V and J ends lost 5 bases and 8 bases respectively, with 15 bases between them. The CDR3 sequence is 13 residues long.

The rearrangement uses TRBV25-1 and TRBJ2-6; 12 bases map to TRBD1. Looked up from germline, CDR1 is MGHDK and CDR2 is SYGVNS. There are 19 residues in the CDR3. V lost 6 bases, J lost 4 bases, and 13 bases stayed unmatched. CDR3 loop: CASSKPWGQGADGANVLTF. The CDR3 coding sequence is TGTGCCAGCAGCAAACCATGGGGACAGGGGGCTGACGGGGCCAACGTCCTGACTTTC.

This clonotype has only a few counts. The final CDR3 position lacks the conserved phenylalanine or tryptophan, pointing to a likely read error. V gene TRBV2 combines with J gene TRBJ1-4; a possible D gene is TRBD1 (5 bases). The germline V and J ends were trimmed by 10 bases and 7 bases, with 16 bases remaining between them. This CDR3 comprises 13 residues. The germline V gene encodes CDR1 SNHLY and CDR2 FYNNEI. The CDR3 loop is CANTRGLGEKLFS. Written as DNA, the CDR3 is TGTGCCAACACGCGGGGGTTAGGTGAAAAACTGTTTTCT.

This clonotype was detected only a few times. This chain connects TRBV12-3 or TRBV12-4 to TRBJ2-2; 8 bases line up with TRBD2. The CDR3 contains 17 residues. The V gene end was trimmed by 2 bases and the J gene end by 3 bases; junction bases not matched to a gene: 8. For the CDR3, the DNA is TGTGCCAGCAGTTTATCCCGGGGGGGCTTGGACACCGGGGAGCTGTTTTTT. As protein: CASSLSRGGLDTGELFF.

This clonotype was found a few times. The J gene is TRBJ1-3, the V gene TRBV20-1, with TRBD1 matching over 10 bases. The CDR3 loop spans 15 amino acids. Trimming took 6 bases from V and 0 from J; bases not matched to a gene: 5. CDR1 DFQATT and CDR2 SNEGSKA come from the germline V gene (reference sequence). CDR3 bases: TGCAGTGCCCGACAGGGGGCTGACTCTGGAAACACCATATATTTT. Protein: CSARQGADSGNTIYF.

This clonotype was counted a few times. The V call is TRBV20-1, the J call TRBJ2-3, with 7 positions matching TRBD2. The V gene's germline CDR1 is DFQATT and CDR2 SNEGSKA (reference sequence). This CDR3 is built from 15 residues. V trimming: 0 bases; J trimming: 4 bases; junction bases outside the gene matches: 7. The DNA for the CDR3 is TGCAGTGCTAGAGATCGGACCCGGGGGGCAGATACGCAGTATTTT. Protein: CSARDRTRGADTQYF.

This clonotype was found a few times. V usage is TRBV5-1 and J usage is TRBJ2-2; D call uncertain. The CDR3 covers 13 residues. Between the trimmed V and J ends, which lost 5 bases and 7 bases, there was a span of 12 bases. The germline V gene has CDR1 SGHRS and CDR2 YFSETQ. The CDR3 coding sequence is TGCGCCAGCAGGGGCAGCTTCCACGGGGAGCTGTTTTTT. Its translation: CASRGSFHGELFF.